This T cell receptor beta chain was captured by sequencing in a study of neurological immune-mediated disorders. Points from the study as a whole: The greatest TCR clonal expansion occurred in HTLV-1-associated myelopathy and the least in multiple sclerosis, which fell below healthy controls.

This CDR3 region has 15 residues. Germline V lookup: CDR1 SGDLS, CDR2 YYNGEE. V was cut by 0 bases and J by 0 bases, with 7 bases left in between. This clonotype was observed at least ten times. Its target is not known. Time point reported: longitudinal time-point 1 (baseline). The cDNA was synthesized by means of template-switch 5'RACE, which was carried out with 10-nucleotide random UMIs. From 15-18 subjects, over 160 million TCR-beta sequences were obtained in each sequencing run. TCRdb processed the 5' RACE reads anew with MiXCR; each CDR3 protein has one entry. The table records some 68,000 distinct CDR3 sequences, roughly an eighth of them present only once.

The receptor comes from a female donor with HTLV-1-associated myelopathy (HAM/TSP). The chain employs TRBV9 and TRBJ1-5; D not certain. Sequenced sample: PBMCs. Written as DNA, the CDR3 is TGTGCCAGCAGCGTAGCCGGGTCTAGCAATCAGCCCCAGCATTTT. As protein: CASSVAGSSNQPQHF.